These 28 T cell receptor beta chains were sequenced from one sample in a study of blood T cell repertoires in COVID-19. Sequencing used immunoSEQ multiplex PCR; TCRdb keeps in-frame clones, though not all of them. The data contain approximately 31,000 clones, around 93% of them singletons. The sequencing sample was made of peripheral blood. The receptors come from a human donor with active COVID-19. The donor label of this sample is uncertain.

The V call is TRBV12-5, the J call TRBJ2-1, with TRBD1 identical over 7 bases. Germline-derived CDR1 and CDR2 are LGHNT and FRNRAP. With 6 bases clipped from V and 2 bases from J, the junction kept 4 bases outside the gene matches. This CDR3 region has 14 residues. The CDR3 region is CASGSQGTYNEQFF. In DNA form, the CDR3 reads TGTGCTAGTGGCTCACAGGGGACCTACAATGAGCAGTTCTTC.

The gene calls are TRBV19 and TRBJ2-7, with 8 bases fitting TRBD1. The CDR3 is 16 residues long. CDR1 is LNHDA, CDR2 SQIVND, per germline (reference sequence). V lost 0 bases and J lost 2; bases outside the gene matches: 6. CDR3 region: CASSIDLETGAYEQYF. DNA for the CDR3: TGTGCCAGTAGTATAGATCTGGAGACAGGGGCCTACGAGCAGTACTTC.

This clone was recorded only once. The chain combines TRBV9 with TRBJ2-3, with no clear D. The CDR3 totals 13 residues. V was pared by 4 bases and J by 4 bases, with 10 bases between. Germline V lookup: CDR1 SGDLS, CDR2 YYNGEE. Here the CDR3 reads CASSPSSADTQYF. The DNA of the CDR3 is TGTGCCAGCAGCCCCTCTTCAGCAGATACGCAGTATTTT.

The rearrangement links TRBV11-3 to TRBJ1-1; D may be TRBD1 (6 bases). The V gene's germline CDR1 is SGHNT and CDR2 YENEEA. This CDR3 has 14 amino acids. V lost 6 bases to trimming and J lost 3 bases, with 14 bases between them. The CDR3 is CASSSTEGDTEAFF. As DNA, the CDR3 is TGTGCCAGCAGTTCGACAGAGGGGGACACTGAAGCTTTCTTT.

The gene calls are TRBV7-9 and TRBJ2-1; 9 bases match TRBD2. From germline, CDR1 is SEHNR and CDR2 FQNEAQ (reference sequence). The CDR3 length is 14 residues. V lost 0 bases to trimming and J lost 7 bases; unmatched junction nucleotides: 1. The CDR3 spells CASSLASGGNEQFF. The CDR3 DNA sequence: TGTGCCAGCAGCTTAGCTAGCGGGGGTAATGAGCAGTTCTTC.

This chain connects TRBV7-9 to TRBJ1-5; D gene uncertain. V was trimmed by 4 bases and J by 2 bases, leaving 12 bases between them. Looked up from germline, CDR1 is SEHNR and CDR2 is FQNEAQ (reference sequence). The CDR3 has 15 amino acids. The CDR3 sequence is CASSSGPVGNQPQHF. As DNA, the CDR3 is TGTGCCAGCAGCTCTGGGCCCGTCGGCAATCAGCCCCAGCATTTT.

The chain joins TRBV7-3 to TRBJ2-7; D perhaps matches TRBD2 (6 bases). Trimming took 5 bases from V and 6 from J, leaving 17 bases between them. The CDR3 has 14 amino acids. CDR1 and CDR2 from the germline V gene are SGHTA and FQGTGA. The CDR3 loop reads CASSPRDWGGEQYF. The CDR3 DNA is TGTGCCAGCAGCCCCAGGGACTGGGGTGGCGAGCAGTACTTC.

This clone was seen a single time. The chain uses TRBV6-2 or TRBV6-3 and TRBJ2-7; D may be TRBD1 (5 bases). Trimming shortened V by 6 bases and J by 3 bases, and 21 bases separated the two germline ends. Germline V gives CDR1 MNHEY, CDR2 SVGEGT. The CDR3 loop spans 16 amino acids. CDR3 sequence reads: CASSIPGASYNYEQYF. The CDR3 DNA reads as TGTGCCAGCAGCATACCTGGGGCCTCTTATAACTACGAGCAGTACTTC.

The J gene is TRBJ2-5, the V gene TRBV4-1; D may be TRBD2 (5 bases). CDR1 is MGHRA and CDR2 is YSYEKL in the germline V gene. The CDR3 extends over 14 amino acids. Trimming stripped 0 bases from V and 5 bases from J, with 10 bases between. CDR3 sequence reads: CASSQDRGSETQYF. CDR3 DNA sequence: TGCGCCAGCAGCCAAGATAGAGGGTCGGAGACCCAGTACTTC.

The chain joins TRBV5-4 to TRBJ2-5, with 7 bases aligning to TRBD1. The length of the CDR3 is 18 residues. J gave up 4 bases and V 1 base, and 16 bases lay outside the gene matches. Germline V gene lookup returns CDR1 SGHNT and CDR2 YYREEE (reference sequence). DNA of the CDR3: TGTGCCAGCAGCTTGTCCAGATCAAAACAGGGGATGGGAGAGACCCAGTACTTC. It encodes CASSLSRSKQGMGETQYF.

CDR3 sequence: CASSLQGQGEGETQYF. CDR3 bases: TGTGCCAGCAGCTTACAAGGACAGGGAGAAGGAGAGACCCAGTACTTC. This rearrangement joins TRBV9 to TRBJ2-5, with 8 bases that match TRBD1. This CDR3 comprises 16 residues. Germline trimming cut 4 bases from V and 4 bases from J; bases unmatched to any gene: 12. Per the germline V gene, CDR1 is SGDLS and CDR2 is YYNGEE.

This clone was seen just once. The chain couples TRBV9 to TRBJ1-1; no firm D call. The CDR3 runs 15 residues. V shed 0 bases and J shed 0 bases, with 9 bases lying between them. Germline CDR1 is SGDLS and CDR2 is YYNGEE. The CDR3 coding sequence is TGTGCCAGCAGCGTAGACGCACAGATGAACACTGAAGCTTTCTTT. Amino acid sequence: CASSVDAQMNTEAFF.

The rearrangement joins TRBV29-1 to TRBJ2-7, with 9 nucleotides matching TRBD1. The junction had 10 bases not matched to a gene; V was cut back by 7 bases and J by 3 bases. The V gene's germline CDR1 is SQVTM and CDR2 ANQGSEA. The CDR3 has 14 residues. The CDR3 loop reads CSALGGQGYYEQYF. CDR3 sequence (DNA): TGCAGCGCTCTGGGTGGACAGGGGTACTACGAGCAGTACTTC.

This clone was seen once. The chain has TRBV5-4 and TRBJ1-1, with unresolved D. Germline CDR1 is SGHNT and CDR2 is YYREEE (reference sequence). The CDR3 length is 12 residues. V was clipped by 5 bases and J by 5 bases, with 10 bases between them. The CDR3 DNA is TGTGCCAGCAGTCAAGGGAGAACTGAAGCTTTCTTT. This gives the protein CASSQGRTEAFF.

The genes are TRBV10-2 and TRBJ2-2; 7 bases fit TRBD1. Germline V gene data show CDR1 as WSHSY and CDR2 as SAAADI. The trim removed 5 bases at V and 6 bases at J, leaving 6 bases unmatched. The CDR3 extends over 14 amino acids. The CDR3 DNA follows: TGCGCCAGCAGTCTGACAGGGTTCCCCGGGGAGCTGTTTTTT. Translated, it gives CASSLTGFPGELFF.

CDR3 region: CATQLYRENTEAFF. The CDR3 DNA reads TGTGCCACTCAATTATACAGGGAGAACACTGAAGCTTTCTTT. This chain links TRBV10-3 with TRBJ1-1; D perhaps matches TRBD1 (6 bases). V shed 10 bases and J shed 1 base, with 16 bases lying between them. CDR1 ENHRY and CDR2 SYGVKD come from the germline V gene. The CDR3 has 14 residues.

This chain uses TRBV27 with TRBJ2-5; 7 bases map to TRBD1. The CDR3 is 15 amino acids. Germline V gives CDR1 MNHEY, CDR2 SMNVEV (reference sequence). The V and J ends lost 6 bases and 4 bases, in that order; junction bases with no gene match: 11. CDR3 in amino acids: CASRGQQGSGETQYF. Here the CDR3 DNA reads TGTGCCAGCAGGGGCCAACAGGGGTCGGGAGAGACCCAGTACTTC.

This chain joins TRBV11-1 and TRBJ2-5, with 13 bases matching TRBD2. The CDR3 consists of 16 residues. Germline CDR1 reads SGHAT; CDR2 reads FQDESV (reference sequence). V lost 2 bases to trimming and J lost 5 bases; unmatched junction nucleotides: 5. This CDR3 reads CASSLPGLAGLETQYF. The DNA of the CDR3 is TGTGCCAGCAGCTTACCGGGACTAGCGGGATTGGAGACCCAGTACTTC.

CDR3 nucleotide sequence: TGTGCCAGCAGTTACCCCCAGGGGGCGCGAAATGAGCAGTTCTTC. Its protein is CASSYPQGARNEQFF. This chain uses TRBV6-6 with TRBJ2-1; 8 bases fit TRBD1. The ends lost 2 bases at V and 7 bases at J; junction bases unmatched: 7. The CDR3 is made up of 15 amino acids. CDR1 is MNHNY and CDR2 is SVGAGI in the germline V gene (reference sequence).

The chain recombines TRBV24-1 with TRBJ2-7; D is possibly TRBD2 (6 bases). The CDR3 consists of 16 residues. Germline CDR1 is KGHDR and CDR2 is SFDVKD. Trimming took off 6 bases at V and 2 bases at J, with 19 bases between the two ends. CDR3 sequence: CATSRAAARGPYEQYF. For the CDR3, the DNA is TGTGCCACCAGTCGGGCCGCGGCGCGGGGACCCTACGAGCAGTACTTC.

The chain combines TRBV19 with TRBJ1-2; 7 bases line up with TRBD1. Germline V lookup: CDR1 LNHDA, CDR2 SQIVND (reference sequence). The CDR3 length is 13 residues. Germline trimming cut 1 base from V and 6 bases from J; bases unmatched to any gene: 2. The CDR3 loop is CASSIGQGDGYTF. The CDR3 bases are TGTGCCAGTAGTATAGGACAGGGTGATGGCTACACCTTC.

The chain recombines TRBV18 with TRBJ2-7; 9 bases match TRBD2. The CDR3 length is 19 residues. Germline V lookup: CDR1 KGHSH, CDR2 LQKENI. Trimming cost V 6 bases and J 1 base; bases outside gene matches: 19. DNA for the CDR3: TGTGCCAGCTCCTCGTTCGCCGGCGGGGGGGCCGTTGGGTCCTACGAGCAGTACTTC. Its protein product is CASSSFAGGGAVGSYEQYF.

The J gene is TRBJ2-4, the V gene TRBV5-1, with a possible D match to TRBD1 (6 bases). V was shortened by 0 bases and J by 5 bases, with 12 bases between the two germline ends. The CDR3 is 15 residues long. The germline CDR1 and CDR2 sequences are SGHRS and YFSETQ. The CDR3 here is CASSLEVRGQNIQYF. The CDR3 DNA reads TGCGCCAGCAGCTTGGAGGTCAGGGGCCAAAACATTCAGTACTTC.

The CDR3 loop reads CAWRQGSTDTQYF. The CDR3 DNA sequence: TGTGCCTGGAGGCAGGGTAGCACAGATACGCAGTATTTT. The chain has TRBV30 and TRBJ2-3; D perhaps matches TRBD1 (5 bases). The CDR3 consists of 13 residues. Looked up from germline, CDR1 is GTSNPN and CDR2 is SVGIG (reference sequence). Trimming shortened V by 3 bases and J by 0 bases, and 7 bases separated the two germline ends.

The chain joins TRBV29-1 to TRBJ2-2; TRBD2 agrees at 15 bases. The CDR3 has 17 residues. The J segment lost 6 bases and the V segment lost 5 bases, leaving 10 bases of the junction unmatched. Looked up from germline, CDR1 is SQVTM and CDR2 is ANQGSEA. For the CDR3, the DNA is TGCAGCGTTTCCGGATGGACTAGCGGGGGGGAGTCCGGGGAGCTGTTTTTT. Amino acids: CSVSGWTSGGESGELFF.

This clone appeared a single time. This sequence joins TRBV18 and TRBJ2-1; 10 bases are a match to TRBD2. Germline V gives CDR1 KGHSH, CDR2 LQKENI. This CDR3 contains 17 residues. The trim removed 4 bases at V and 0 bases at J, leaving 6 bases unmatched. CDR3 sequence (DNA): TGTGCCAGCTCACAAACACTAGCGGGGCCCTCCTACAATGAGCAGTTCTTC. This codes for CASSQTLAGPSYNEQFF.

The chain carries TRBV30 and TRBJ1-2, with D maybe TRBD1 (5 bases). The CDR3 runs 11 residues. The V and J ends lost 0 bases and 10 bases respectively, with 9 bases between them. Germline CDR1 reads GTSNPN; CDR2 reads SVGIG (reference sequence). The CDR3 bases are TGTGCCTGGAGTGTACAGGCAATCTACACCTTC. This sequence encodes CAWSVQAIYTF.

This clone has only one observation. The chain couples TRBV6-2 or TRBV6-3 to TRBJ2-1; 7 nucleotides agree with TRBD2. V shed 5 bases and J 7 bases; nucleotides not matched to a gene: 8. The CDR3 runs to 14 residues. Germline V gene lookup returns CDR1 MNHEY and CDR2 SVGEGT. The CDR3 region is CASSLAAFGNEQFF. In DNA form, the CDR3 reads TGTGCCAGCAGTCTAGCGGCGTTCGGGAATGAGCAGTTCTTC.